What follows is one TCR beta chain and its context. Antigen unknown. The record originates from a study of blood T cells in healthy people across ages. The V gene's germline CDR1 is ENHRY and CDR2 SYGVKD. The CDR3 length is 12 residues. Trimming left V 11 bases short and J 5 bases short, with 14 bases between. A second PCR of about 7 to 12 cycles used a sample-barcoded 5' primer and a J-beta primer mix. Tags on each cDNA molecule came from a template-switch adaptor with 12 random nucleotides. From the 5' RACE reads, TCRdb called clonotypes with MiXCR, one entry per CDR3 protein. The sample records approximately 810,000 distinct CDR3 sequences, 36% being singletons. Total RNA, at least 5.5 micrograms per sample, came from PBMCs. Whole-study results and caveats: Both higher diversity and more naive CD4+ cells marked long-lived donors when set against aged donors. PBMC samples, being unsorted, prevented any conclusive comparison of naive and antigen-experienced cells.

The chain is built from TRBV10-3 and TRBJ2-3; D possibly corresponds to TRBD1 (6 bases). The receptor was derived from a man aged 18 to 30 in good health. Sample: blood. In DNA, the CDR3 is TGTGCCGTGAAAGGGGACATAGATACGCAGTATTTT. Translating gives CAVKGDIDTQYF.